This passage covers 20 T cell receptor beta chains from one sample sequenced in a study of T cell responses to AZD1222 COVID-19 vaccine. Clones were sequenced by immunoSEQ multiplex PCR, and TCRdb holds only the in-frame ones, with some missing. This sample yields 150,000 to 180,000 clones, of which less than 90% are seen a single time; more than 5.5% belongs to the top ten. The material sequenced was peripheral blood, taken on day 0 of MenACWY control vaccination. The receptors here all came from an adult in good health.

The rearrangement uses TRBV27 and TRBJ1-6; no clear D. Deletions cut 5 bases from V and 10 bases from J, with 18 bases between. Germline V CDR1 and CDR2: MNHEY, SMNVEV (reference sequence). The CDR3 runs to 15 residues. In DNA form, the CDR3 reads TGTGCCAGCAGTGAGCTGGTGGAAGGCAACTCACCCCTCCACTTT. Translated, it gives CASSELVEGNSPLHF.

The V and J genes are TRBV28 and TRBJ2-3; D remains unclear. V lost 8 bases and J lost 6, with 9 bases in between. The CDR3 contains 11 residues. Germline CDR1 reads MDHEN; CDR2 reads SYDVKM. CDR3 in amino acids: CASSGRDTQYF. CDR3 sequence (DNA): TGTGCCAGCTCGGGTCGGGATACGCAGTATTTT.

This clone was counted a single time. V usage is TRBV27 and J usage is TRBJ2-1; 9 bases fit TRBD2. This CDR3 is 14 amino acids long. J was trimmed by 9 bases and V by 3 bases; bases with no gene match: 6. In germline, CDR1 is MNHEY, CDR2 SMNVEV (reference sequence). CDR3 amino acids: CASSFVREGPEQFF. The DNA for the CDR3 is TGTGCCAGCAGTTTTGTGCGGGAGGGACCTGAGCAGTTCTTC.

This rearrangement joins TRBV5-6 to TRBJ2-5; no reliable D call. With 0 bases removed from V and 5 bases from J, the gap between germline ends came to 5 bases. The CDR3 runs 12 residues. CDR1 SGHDT and CDR2 YYEEEE come from the germline V gene. CDR3 bases: TGTGCCAGCAGCTTGGTTCGCGAGACCCAGTACTTC. Translating it yields CASSLVRETQYF.

The CDR3 DNA reads as TGTGCCAGCAGCTTGGCGGCAGTCTCTGGAAACACCATATATTTT. It yields the protein CASSLAAVSGNTIYF. J is TRBJ1-3 and V is TRBV5-6, with D hard to call. The CDR3 covers 15 residues. Germline V gene sequence: CDR1 SGHDT, CDR2 YYEEEE. V dropped 0 bases and J dropped 0 bases, with 7 bases sitting between them. The full variable domain, its missing parts supplied by reference TRBV5-6 and TRBJ1-3, is DAGVTQSPTHLIKTRGQQVTLRCSPKSGHDTVSWYQQALGQGPQFIFQYYEEEERQRGNFPDRFSGHQFPNYSSELNVNALLLGDSALYLCASSLAAVSGNTIYFGEGSWLTVV.

This clone was seen just once. This chain connects TRBV7-6 to TRBJ1-6; D possibly corresponds to TRBD1 (6 bases). Germline lookup yields CDR1 SGHVS and CDR2 FNYEAQ. The CDR3 is 16 amino acids. V was cut by 1 base and J by 0 bases, with 7 bases left in between. The CDR3 reads CASSLEGGSYNSPLHF. The CDR3 DNA reads TGTGCCAGCAGCTTAGAGGGGGGCTCCTATAATTCACCCCTCCACTTT.

V and J are TRBV29-1 and TRBJ2-5; TRBD1 is a possible D gene (7 bases). This CDR3 is built from 12 residues. CDR1 and CDR2 (germline): SQVTM, ANQGSEA. Deletions cut 7 bases from V and 5 bases from J, with 14 bases between. For the CDR3, the DNA is TGCAGCGGAGAACAGGGGAGGGAGACCCAGTACTTC. Its translation: CSGEQGRETQYF. Together with reference TRBV29-1 and TRBJ2-5, the CDR3 gives the full variable domain: SAVISQKPSRDICQRGTSLTIQCQVDSQVTMMFWYRQQPGQSLTLIATANQGSEATYESGFVIDKFPISRPNLTFSTLTVSNMSPEDSSIYLCSGEQGRETQYFGPGTRLLVL.

The chain couples TRBV11-3 to TRBJ1-4; possible D gene TRBD1, 5 bases. V lost 4 bases and J lost 10, with 10 bases in between. Germline V gene lookup returns CDR1 SGHNT and CDR2 YENEEA. The CDR3 extends over 12 amino acids. The CDR3 bases are TGTGCCAGCAGCTCAGGAACAGGAAAACTGTTTTTT. Amino acids: CASSSGTGKLFF. The variable domain in full, with the rest retrieved from reference TRBV11-3 and TRBJ1-4, is EAGVVQSPRYKIIEKKQPVAFWCNPISGHNTLYWYLQNLGQGPELLIRYENEEAVDDSQLPKDRFSAERLKGVDSTLKIQPAELGDSAVYLCASSSGTGKLFFGSGTQLSVL.

In its sample, this clone was seen a few times. V gene TRBV5-6 combines with J gene TRBJ1-2; TRBD1 matches 9 bases. Per germline, CDR1 SGHDT and CDR2 YYEEEE. V lost 1 base and J lost 6; bases outside the gene matches: 7. The CDR3 is 15 residues long. The CDR3 DNA follows: TGTGCCAGCAGCTTGTACAGGGGGCAATTGCATGGCTACACCTTC. Translating it yields CASSLYRGQLHGYTF. The entire variable domain, with the rest obtained from reference TRBV5-6 and TRBJ1-2, is as follows: DAGVTQSPTHLIKTRGQQVTLRCSPKSGHDTVSWYQQALGQGPQFIFQYYEEEERQRGNFPDRFSGHQFPNYSSELNVNALLLGDSALYLCASSLYRGQLHGYTFGSGTRLTVV.

The rearrangement joins TRBV5-1 to TRBJ2-7; D is possibly TRBD1 (5 bases). The germline V gene encodes CDR1 SGHRS and CDR2 YFSETQ. CDR3 size: 13 residues. The V gene lost 4 bases and the J gene lost 2 bases, with 10 bases spanning the gap. The DNA for the CDR3 is TGCGCCAGCAGCCTGGACAACACCTACGAGCAGTACTTC. Translating gives CASSLDNTYEQYF. The variable domain in full, with the rest retrieved from reference TRBV5-1 and TRBJ2-7, is KAGVTQTPRYLIKTRGQQVTLSCSPISGHRSVSWYQQTPGQGLQFLFEYFSETQRNKGNFPGRFSGRQFSNSRSEMNVSTLELGDSALYLCASSLDNTYEQYFGPGTRLTVT.

V is TRBV19 and J is TRBJ2-3; D is possibly TRBD2 (6 bases). Germline lookup yields CDR1 LNHDA and CDR2 SQIVND (reference sequence). The germline V and J ends were trimmed by 1 base and 6 bases, with 11 bases remaining between them. The CDR3 is 14 residues long. The DNA of the CDR3 is TGTGCCAGTAGTATAGCGGGAGCCCCCGATACGCAGTATTTT. Translating it yields CASSIAGAPDTQYF.

The chain has TRBV15 and TRBJ2-7, with D perhaps being TRBD1 or TRBD2 (6 bases each). Per the germline V gene, CDR1 is LNHNV and CDR2 is YYDKDF (reference sequence). The CDR3 extends over 14 amino acids. V lost 7 bases, J lost 7 bases, and 20 bases lay in between. The CDR3 reads CATTLLLGGDEQYV. CDR3 bases: TGTGCCACCACCCTCCTGCTGGGGGGCGATGAGCAGTACGTC.

V usage is TRBV5-5 and J usage is TRBJ1-5; D remains unclear. The CDR3 length is 15 residues. The germline gives CDR1 SGHKS, CDR2 YYEKEE (reference sequence). Trimming shortened V by 2 bases and J by 7 bases, and 16 bases separated the two germline ends. The CDR3 DNA follows: TGTGCCAGCAGCTTAACAGTTTTCCTAGGGCAGCCCCAGCATTTT. Translated: CASSLTVFLGQPQHF.

The V and J genes are TRBV5-1 and TRBJ1-1, with D perhaps TRBD1 (5 bases). The CDR3 has 13 residues. The V gene's germline CDR1 is SGHRS and CDR2 YFSETQ. Trimming left V 0 bases short and J 4 bases short, with 7 bases between. The CDR3 sequence is CASSLVQGTEAFF. In DNA form, the CDR3 reads TGCGCCAGCAGCTTGGTGCAGGGCACTGAAGCTTTCTTT.

V and J are TRBV24-1 and TRBJ1-2, with 8 bases identical to TRBD1. The germline CDR1 and CDR2 sequences are KGHDR and SFDVKD. V gave up 8 bases and J gave up 0 bases; unmatched junction bases: 4. The CDR3 contains 14 residues. The CDR3 loop is CATMKDRANYGYTF. In DNA form, the CDR3 reads TGTGCCACCATGAAGGACAGGGCTAACTATGGCTACACCTTC.

The CDR3 region has the DNA TGTGCCAGCACCGCTGGGGGGCGGTTTGAAAAACTGTTTTTT. This translates into CASTAGGRFEKLFF. The chain recombines TRBV6-6 with TRBJ1-4; D may be TRBD1 (6 bases). V was cut by 7 bases and J by 7 bases, with 16 bases left in between. Looked up from germline, CDR1 is MNHNY and CDR2 is SVGAGI (reference sequence). CDR3 length equals 14 residues.

The chain links TRBV7-3 to TRBJ2-1, with TRBD2 matching over 10 bases. The CDR3 loop spans 16 amino acids. After removal of 2 bases from V and 6 bases from J, the junction contained 7 bases not matched to a gene. CDR1 and CDR2 from the germline V gene are SGHTA and FQGTGA. CDR3: CASSLAVASGGNEQFF. The DNA of the CDR3 is TGTGCCAGCAGCTTAGCGGTCGCTAGCGGGGGCAATGAGCAGTTCTTC.

The V call is TRBV3-1 (or the pseudogene TRBV3-2), the J call TRBJ1-2; D gene unclear. The CDR3 is 15 amino acids. The germline CDR1 and CDR2 sequences are LGHDT and YNNKEL (reference sequence). With 5 bases removed from V and 4 bases from J, the gap between germline ends came to 17 bases. CDR3 coding DNA: TGTGCCAGCAGCGAAGGCGGTGGGGAAATCTATGGCTACACCTTC. This sequence encodes CASSEGGGEIYGYTF.

The V gene is TRBV6-5, the J gene TRBJ1-5, with 9 bases lining up with TRBD1. CDR3 length equals 14 residues. CDR1 and CDR2 from the germline V gene are MNHEY and SVGAGI. Trimming removed 6 bases from V and 9 bases from J; junction bases left unmatched: 9. CDR3 DNA sequence: TGTGCCAGCAGGAGACAGGGGGGGTGGTGGCCCCAGCATTTT. Its protein is CASRRQGGWWPQHF.

The rearrangement uses TRBV7-9 and TRBJ1-2, with a weak D call TRBD1 (5 bases). The CDR3 contains 15 residues. V was cut by 7 bases and J by 2 bases, with 17 bases left in between. Germline V gene lookup returns CDR1 SEHNR and CDR2 FQNEAQ (reference sequence). DNA for the CDR3: TGTGCCAGCATCCCCACGGGCAGGGAAAACTATGGCTACACCTTC. It encodes CASIPTGRENYGYTF.